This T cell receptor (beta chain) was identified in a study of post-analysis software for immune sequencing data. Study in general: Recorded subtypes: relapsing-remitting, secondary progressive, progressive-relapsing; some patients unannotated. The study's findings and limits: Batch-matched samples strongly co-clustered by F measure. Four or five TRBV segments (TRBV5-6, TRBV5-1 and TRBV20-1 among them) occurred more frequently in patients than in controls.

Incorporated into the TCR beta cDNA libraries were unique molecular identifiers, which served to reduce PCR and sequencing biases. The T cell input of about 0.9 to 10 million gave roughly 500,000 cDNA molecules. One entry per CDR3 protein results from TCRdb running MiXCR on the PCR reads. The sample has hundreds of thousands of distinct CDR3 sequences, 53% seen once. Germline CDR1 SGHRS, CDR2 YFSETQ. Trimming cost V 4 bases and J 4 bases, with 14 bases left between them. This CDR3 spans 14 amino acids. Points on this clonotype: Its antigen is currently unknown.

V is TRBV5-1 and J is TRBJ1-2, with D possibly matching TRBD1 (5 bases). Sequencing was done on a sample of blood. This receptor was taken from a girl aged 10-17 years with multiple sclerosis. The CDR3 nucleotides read TGCGCCAGCAGCCAGGGTCGATCATCCTATGGCTACACCTTC. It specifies CASSQGRSSYGYTF. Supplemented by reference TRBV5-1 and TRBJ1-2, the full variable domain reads KAGVTQTPRYLIKTRGQQVTLSCSPISGHRSVSWYQQTPGQGLQFLFEYFSETQRNKGNFPGRFSGRQFSNSRSEMNVSTLELGDSALYLCASSQGRSSYGYTFGSGTRLTVV.